The present entry profiles one T cell receptor beta chain with its context. This record comes from a study of blood T cell repertoires in COVID-19. Study in general: Donors in the United States, Italy and Spain gave samples during acute or convalescent COVID-19. Sources were T cells, B-cell-depleted T cells, or PBMCs; the material itself was cDNA or gDNA.

Under the authors' procedure: Researchers report that nucleated cell counts were estimated from reference gene primer amplification. TCRdb keeps only in-frame clones here, not all; method: immunoSEQ multiplex PCR. V and J calls and clone size are those listed in that table; D and trimming were worked out from the DNA. The data hold more than 150,000 clones, with roughly nine tenths observed a single time. The CDR3 covers 17 residues. Germline V gives CDR1 KGHSH, CDR2 LQKENI. The J segment lost 1 base and the V segment lost 4 bases, leaving 11 bases of the junction unmatched. The chain links TRBV18 to TRBJ2-3, with 7 bases lining up with TRBD1. The sample taken for sequencing was peripheral blood. This TCR came from a man aged 50-59 years with acute or convalescent COVID-19. In DNA, the CDR3 is TGTGCCAGCTCACTAACGACAGGGATTAAGGGCACAGATACGCAGTATTTT. Translating gives CASSLTTGIKGTDTQYF.